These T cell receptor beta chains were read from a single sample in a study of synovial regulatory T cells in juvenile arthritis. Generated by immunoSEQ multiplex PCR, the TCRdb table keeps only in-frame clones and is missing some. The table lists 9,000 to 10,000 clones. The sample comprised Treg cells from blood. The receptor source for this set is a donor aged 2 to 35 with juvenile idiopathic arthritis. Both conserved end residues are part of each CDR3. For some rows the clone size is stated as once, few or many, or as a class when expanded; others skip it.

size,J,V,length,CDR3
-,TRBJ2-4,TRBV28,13,CASRAGGLNIQYF
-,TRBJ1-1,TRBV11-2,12,CASSRDSTEAFF
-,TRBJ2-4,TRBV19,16,CASSIGQGLAKNIQYF
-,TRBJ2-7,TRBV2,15,CASSDHGGKPYEQYF
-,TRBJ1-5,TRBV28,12,CASGFSNQPQHF
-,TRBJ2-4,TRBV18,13,CASSNSGGNIQYF
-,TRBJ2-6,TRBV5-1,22,CASSVGQDRGLVPYGWANVLTF
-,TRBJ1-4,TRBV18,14,CASSPDRGREKLFF
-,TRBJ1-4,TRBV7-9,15,CASSPPGNTIEKLFF
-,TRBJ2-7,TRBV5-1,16,CASCPVPAARSYEQYF
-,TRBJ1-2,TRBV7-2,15,CASSSQTVGDYGYTF
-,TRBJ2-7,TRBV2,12,CASESRFYEQYF
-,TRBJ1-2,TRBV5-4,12,CASSPGLRGYTF
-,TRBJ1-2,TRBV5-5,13,CASSLIGPYGYTF
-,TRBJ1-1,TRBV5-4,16,CASSLGVVTGGTEAFF
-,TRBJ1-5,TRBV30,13,CAWSSTDNQPQHF
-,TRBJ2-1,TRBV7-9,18,CASSLSPRAGSSYNEQFF
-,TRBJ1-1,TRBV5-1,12,CASSQDREGAFF
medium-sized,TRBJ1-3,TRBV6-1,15,CASSEGVFSGNTIYF
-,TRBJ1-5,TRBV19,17,CASSLYPTGRSNQPQHF
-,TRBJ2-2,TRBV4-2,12,CASSRNTGELFF
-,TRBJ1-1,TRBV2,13,CASSRGLILEAFF
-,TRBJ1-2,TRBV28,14,CASSKGGEHYGYTF
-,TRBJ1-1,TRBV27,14,CASRGDRANTEAFF
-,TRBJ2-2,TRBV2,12,CASTMHTGELFF
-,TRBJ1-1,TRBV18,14,CASSPGSGATEAFF
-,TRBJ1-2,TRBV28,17,CASSQTDRVSANYGYTF
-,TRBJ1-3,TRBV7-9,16,CASSLVAVISGNTIYF
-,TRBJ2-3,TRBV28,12,CASRMTGKKQYF
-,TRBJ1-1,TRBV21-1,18,CASSTSDRVRRWGTEAFF
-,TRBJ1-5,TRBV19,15,CASSIGWGPNQPQHF
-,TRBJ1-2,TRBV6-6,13,CASSYRLGKGYTF
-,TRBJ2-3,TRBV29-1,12,CSVVQGTDTQYF
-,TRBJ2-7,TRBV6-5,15,CASKQTGTGPSEQYF
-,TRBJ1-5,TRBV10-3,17,CAISTTGVSVGNQPQHF
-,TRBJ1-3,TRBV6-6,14,CASSYRGAGNTIYF
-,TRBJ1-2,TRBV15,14,CATSTVEGDYGYTF
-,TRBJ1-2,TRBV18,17,CASSPRGQELANYGYTF
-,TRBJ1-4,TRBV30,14,CAWSLDRGHEKLFF
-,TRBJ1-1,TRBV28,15,CASSSPGQGVSEAFF
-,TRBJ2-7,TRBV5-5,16,CASSSQSRDRGYEQYF
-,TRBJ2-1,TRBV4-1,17,CASSPLAGAFFRDEQFF
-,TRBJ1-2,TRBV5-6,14,CASRVGRTGYGYTF
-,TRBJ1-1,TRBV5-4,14,CASSLVGLATEAFF
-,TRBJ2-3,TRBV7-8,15,CASSYLAGVEDTQYF